The text below deals with one TCR beta chain. Time point denoted: blood 2 weeks post-SBRT. Described treatment: 15 Gy SBRT to primary tumor, nephrectomy 4 weeks later. Assay: immunoSEQ multiplex PCR; the TCRdb copy retains only in-frame clones and omits some. This table holds 100,000 to 150,000 clones, around 80% found once. This record belongs to a study of radiation and T cells in renal cell carcinoma. The CDR3 has 14 amino acids. The V end was cut by 6 bases, the J end by 7 bases, with 19 bases between. CDR1 MDHEN and CDR2 SYDVKM come from the germline V gene. The TCR comes from a man in his fifties with renal cell carcinoma. This chain joins TRBV28 and TRBJ2-7; the D call may be TRBD1 or TRBD2 (5 bases each). Material: blood, obtained from a patient whose treatment included radiotherapy and nephrectomy. The CDR3 DNA reads as TGTGCCAGCAGACCTACAGGTCGGGAAAGGGAGCAGTACTTC. The encoded protein is CASRPTGREREQYF.